This TCR beta chain was profiled in a study of siplizumab effects on memory and regulatory T cells. Study-level findings and limits: In controls, 26.9% of mappable alloreactive CD4+ clones were Treg-derived on average, versus approximately 70% with siplizumab.

TCRdb's table, derived via immunoSEQ multiplex PCR, lists solely in-frame clones and lacks some. The sample lists more than 75,000 clones, around 95% occurring once. As regards this clone: Its antigen is as yet unknown.

V gave up 6 bases and J gave up 3 bases, with 17 bases separating them. The CDR3 loop spans 15 amino acids. Germline CDR1 WNHNN, CDR2 SYGVQD (reference sequence). Material: naive CD4+ T cells sorted from blood. This chain connects TRBV10-1 to TRBJ1-2; D is perhaps TRBD1 (5 bases). The sequence was obtained from a human donor in good health. The CDR3 DNA is TGCGCCAGCAGGAAAAAAGAGGACACTCACTATGGCTACACCTTC. This encodes CASRKKEDTHYGYTF.